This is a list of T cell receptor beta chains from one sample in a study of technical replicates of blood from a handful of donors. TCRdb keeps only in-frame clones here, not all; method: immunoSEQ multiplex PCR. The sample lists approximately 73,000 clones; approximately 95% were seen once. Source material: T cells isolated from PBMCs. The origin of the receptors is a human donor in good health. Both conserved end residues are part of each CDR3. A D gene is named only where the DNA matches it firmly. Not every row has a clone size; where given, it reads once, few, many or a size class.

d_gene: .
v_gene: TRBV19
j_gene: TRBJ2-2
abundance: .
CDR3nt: TGTGCCAGTAGTACATCGGGACTGACTAACACCGGGGAGCTGTTTTTT
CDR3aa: CASSTSGLTNTGELFF

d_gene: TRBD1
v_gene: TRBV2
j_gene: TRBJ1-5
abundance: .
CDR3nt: TGTGCCAGCAGTCCTCCTACGGACAGGGGGACTCAGCCCCAGCATTTT
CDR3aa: CASSPPTDRGTQPQHF

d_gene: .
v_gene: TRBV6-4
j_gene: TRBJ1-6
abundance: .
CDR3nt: TGTGCCAGCAGTGACTCTCCCTTGCCAAGACAATCACCCCTCCACTTT
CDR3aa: CASSDSPLPRQSPLHF

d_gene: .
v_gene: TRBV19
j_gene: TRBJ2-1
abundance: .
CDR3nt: TGTGCCAGTAGTAGCTCGCAGGGGAATGAGCAGTTCTTC
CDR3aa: CASSSSQGNEQFF

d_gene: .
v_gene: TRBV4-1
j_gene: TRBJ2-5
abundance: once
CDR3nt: TGCGCCAGCAGCCAAGACAGACTTTGGGGGGTCGCTTCCCAAGAGACCCAGTACTTC
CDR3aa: CASSQDRLWGVASQETQYF

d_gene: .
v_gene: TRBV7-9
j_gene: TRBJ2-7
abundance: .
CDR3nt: TGTGCCAGCAGCTTACCTCAGGGAAACGAGCAGTACTTC
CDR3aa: CASSLPQGNEQYF

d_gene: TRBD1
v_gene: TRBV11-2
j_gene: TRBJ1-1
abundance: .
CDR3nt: TGTGCCAGCAGCAGGACAGGGGCTTCCACTGAAGCTTTCTTT
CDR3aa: CASSRTGASTEAFF

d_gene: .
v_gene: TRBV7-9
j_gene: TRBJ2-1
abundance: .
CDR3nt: TGTGCCAGCAGCCCCCTTCCGTACAATGAGCAGTTCTTC
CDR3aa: CASSPLPYNEQFF

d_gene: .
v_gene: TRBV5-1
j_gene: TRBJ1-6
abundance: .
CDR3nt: TGCGCCAGCAGCCCTTACCAAGGAGGTTCACCCCTCCACTTT
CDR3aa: CASSPYQGGSPLHF

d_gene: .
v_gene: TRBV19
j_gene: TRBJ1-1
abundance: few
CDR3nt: TGTGCCAGTAGTACGAAGGGGTATACTGAAGCTTTCTTT
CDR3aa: CASSTKGYTEAFF

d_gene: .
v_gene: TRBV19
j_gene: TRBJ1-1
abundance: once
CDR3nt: TGTGCCATAAGGAGGGGAATGAACACTGAAGCTTTCTTT
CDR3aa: CAIRRGMNTEAFF

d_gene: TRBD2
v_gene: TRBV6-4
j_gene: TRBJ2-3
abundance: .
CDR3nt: TGTGCCAGCAGACTAGCGGGGTATCCCACAGATACGCAGTATTTT
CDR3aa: CASRLAGYPTDTQYF